The rows below give T cell receptor beta chains drawn from one sample of a study of vaccination and CD4 T cells after COVID-19. No antigens are known for them. TCRdb re-derived calls from the PCR reads in MiXCR, one entry per CDR3 protein. Altogether over 9,500 distinct CDR3 sequences are present, about a third being singletons, with the ten largest covering less than 9%. Sequencing was carried out using CD4+ T cells from blood, cultured in vitro. The receptors stem from a human donor in good health. CDR3s include the opening cysteine and the closing phenylalanine or tryptophan. The D gene is left open where the match is weak. Rows may omit the clone size; those that give it use once, few, many or a size class.

V gene,clone size,J gene,D gene,CDR3 DNA,CDR3 protein
TRBV7-9,.,TRBJ1-2,.,TGTGCCAGCAGCCGTGACGCTTCAGGTGGCTACACCTTC,CASSRDASGGYTF
TRBV10-3,.,TRBJ2-7,TRBD1,TGTGCCATCACCGGGACAGGGGACTACGAGCAGTACTTC,CAITGTGDYEQYF
TRBV6-5,.,TRBJ2-7,TRBD1,TGTGCCAGCAGTTACTCGAGTTTTACAGGGGAGTACTTC,CASSYSSFTGEYF
TRBV28,.,TRBJ2-7,.,TGTGCCAGCAGAGAAAGCCGGGACCCTGAGAGCTCCTACGAGCAGTACTTC,CASRESRDPESSYEQYF
TRBV20-1,.,TRBJ1-5,.,TGCAGTGCCCAGGGTTTTCTTCAGCCCCAGCATTTT,CSAQGFLQPQHF
TRBV28,.,TRBJ2-6,.,TGTGCCAGCACTTCAAGGACAGGGAGGGCTGGGGCCAACGTCCTGACTTTC,CASTSRTGRAGANVLTF
TRBV6-2/TRBV6-3,.,TRBJ1-2,.,TGTGCCAGCAGTTATGCCGGACGTCTTTACTATGGCTACACCTTC,CASSYAGRLYYGYTF
TRBV7-9,few,TRBJ2-5,TRBD2,TGTGCCAGCAGCCAGGGACTAGCGGGAGTCGGGGAGACCCAGTACTTC,CASSQGLAGVGETQYF
TRBV6-2/TRBV6-3,few,TRBJ1-2,.,TGTGCCAGCAGTTACTCGGGCAAGACCTATGGCTACACCTTC,CASSYSGKTYGYTF
TRBV7-6,few,TRBJ2-3,TRBD1,TGTGCCAGCAGCTCGTACCGGGACAGGGGGCCAGATACGCAGTATTTT,CASSSYRDRGPDTQYF
TRBV27,few,TRBJ1-6,.,TGTGCCAGCAGTTTAATGTGGGATTCACCCCTCCACTTT,CASSLMWDSPLHF
TRBV20-1,.,TRBJ2-4,.,TGCAGTGCTAGATCGGCACAGGGTGGTACCAAAAACATTCAGTACTTC,CSARSAQGGTKNIQYF
TRBV19,few,TRBJ1-5,.,TGTGCCAGTAGTATGCCGGTCTCAAGCAATCAGCCCCAGCATTTT,CASSMPVSSNQPQHF
TRBV7-2,.,TRBJ2-7,.,TGTGCCAGCAGCTTACGCGTGGGGGAGCCCTTCTACGAGCAGTACTTC,CASSLRVGEPFYEQYF
TRBV24-1,medium-sized,TRBJ1-5,TRBD1,TGTGCCTCCCAGGGGGACGGGGGCAATCAGCCCCAGCATTTT,CASQGDGGNQPQHF
TRBV7-3,.,TRBJ1-1,.,TGTGCCAGCAGCCTGGCAGGATCGAACACTGAAGCTTTCTTT,CASSLAGSNTEAFF
TRBV5-4,.,TRBJ2-3,TRBD2,TGTGCCAGCAGCCCCGGGACTAGCGGGAGGAACACAGATACGCAGTATTTT,CASSPGTSGRNTDTQYF
TRBV20-1,few,TRBJ1-5,.,TGCAGTGCTAGACAGGACCATTCTCCCAATCAGCCCCAGCATTTT,CSARQDHSPNQPQHF
TRBV29-1,.,TRBJ2-5,TRBD1,TGCAGCATTGGACAGGGGGCGGGAGAGACCCAGTACTTC,CSIGQGAGETQYF
TRBV7-9,few,TRBJ1-2,TRBD1,TGTGCCAGCAGCCGGGGACAGAACTATGGCTACACCTTC,CASSRGQNYGYTF
TRBV7-2,.,TRBJ2-1,.,TGTGCCAGCAGCTTAGATTCGGGGCACTACAATGAGCAGTTCTTC,CASSLDSGHYNEQFF
TRBV29-1,.,TRBJ2-7,TRBD1,TGCAGCGTTTCGGACAGGGGCGAGCAGTACTTC,CSVSDRGEQYF
TRBV5-1,.,TRBJ2-5,.,TGCGCCAGCAGCTTGGGGGCCGTCGGAGAGACCCAGTACTTC,CASSLGAVGETQYF
TRBV7-4,.,TRBJ2-7,.,TGTGCCAGCTCCGGAGGGCCCTACGAGCAGTACTTC,CASSGGPYEQYF
TRBV20-1,few,TRBJ1-3,.,TGCAGTGCTGGAACAGGGGGAAACACCATATATTTT,CSAGTGGNTIYF
TRBV6-2/TRBV6-3,few,TRBJ1-1,.,TGTGCCAGCAGACCCTCGGGGAGTCGGGGCACTGAAGCTTTCTTT,CASRPSGSRGTEAFF
TRBV11-3,.,TRBJ2-7,.,TGTGCCAGCAGCTCGGGACCCTCCTACGAGCAGTACTTC,CASSSGPSYEQYF
TRBV20-1,few,TRBJ2-2,TRBD2,TGCAGTGCGCATAACCCGGGGGGGAACACCGGGGAGCTGTTTTTT,CSAHNPGGNTGELFF
TRBV9,.,TRBJ2-7,.,TGTGCCAGCAGCCCCATCCCCGGCGAGCAGTACTTC,CASSPIPGEQYF
TRBV7-9,.,TRBJ2-3,.,TGTGCCAGCAGCGAACAGGGAATCAGCACAGATACGCAGTATTTT,CASSEQGISTDTQYF
TRBV29-1,.,TRBJ1-1,TRBD1,TGCAGCGTTGAAGAGACAGGGGGCCTGGGGAACACTGAAGCTTTCTTT,CSVEETGGLGNTEAFF
TRBV30,.,TRBJ1-3,.,TGTGCCTGGAGTTGGACAGTGCCTGGAAACACCATATATTTT,CAWSWTVPGNTIYF
TRBV7-9,.,TRBJ2-7,TRBD2,TGTGCCAGCAGCTTACGTTCCGGGACTAGCGGGATTCATGGCTACGAGCAGTACTTC,CASSLRSGTSGIHGYEQYF
TRBV6-5,once,TRBJ2-2,TRBD2,TGTGCCAGCAGTTACTCGCCTAGCGGGGCGAACACCGGGGAGCTGTTTTTT,CASSYSPSGANTGELFF
TRBV7-6,.,TRBJ2-3,.,TGTGCCAGCAGCTTAGGTTCGTACGGGGGCACAGATACGCAGTATTTT,CASSLGSYGGTDTQYF
TRBV28,.,TRBJ2-7,.,TGTGCCAGCCAAAACGCCATCGCCCACGAGCAGTACTTC,CASQNAIAHEQYF
TRBV19,.,TRBJ2-7,TRBD2,TGTGCCAGCTCCGGAGGGAGGGGCACCTACGAGCAGTACTTC,CASSGGRGTYEQYF
TRBV4-1,few,TRBJ1-1,.,TGCGCCAGCAGCCAATACGTCGGGAGCACTGAAGCTTTCTTT,CASSQYVGSTEAFF
TRBV28,.,TRBJ2-3,.,TGTGCCAGCAGTTTAACCCTCGCGGGCGGAGATACGCAGTATTTT,CASSLTLAGGDTQYF
TRBV28,.,TRBJ1-1,TRBD1,TGTGCCAGCACCCGGGACAGCCAGCCCTTTTCTGAAGCTTTCTTT,CASTRDSQPFSEAFF
TRBV7-9,few,TRBJ2-1,.,TGTGCCAGCAGCTTAGCGTCTGGGGTTTGGGAGCAGTTCTTC,CASSLASGVWEQFF
TRBV6-5,.,TRBJ2-6,TRBD1,TGTGCCAGCAGTTACGGGACAGGGGGCACTGGGGCCAACGTCCTGACTTTC,CASSYGTGGTGANVLTF
TRBV7-2,.,TRBJ2-1,TRBD2,TGTGCCAGCAACCCGACTAGCGGAACAAACAATGAGCAGTTCTTC,CASNPTSGTNNEQFF
TRBV19,.,TRBJ1-3,.,TGTGCCAGTAGCTTTAGGGACACCATATATTTT,CASSFRDTIYF
TRBV2,.,TRBJ2-7,.,TGTGCCAGCAGTGGGACAGGGAGGGACGAGCAGTACTTC,CASSGTGRDEQYF
TRBV19,few,TRBJ1-1,.,TGTGCCAGTAGTATCGGAATACTCGGACAGGAAGCTTTCTTT,CASSIGILGQEAFF
TRBV20-1,.,TRBJ1-1,.,TGCAGTGCCCCGAAGCCAGGGACAACTGAAGCTTTCTTT,CSAPKPGTTEAFF
TRBV24-1,.,TRBJ2-1,TRBD2,TGTGCCACCAGTGATCGCGGGAGGGAGGCCTACAATGAGCAGTTCTTC,CATSDRGREAYNEQFF
TRBV28,.,TRBJ1-1,.,TGTGCCAGCAGTCCACCCAGATTGAACACTGAAGCTTTCTTT,CASSPPRLNTEAFF
TRBV28,.,TRBJ2-5,TRBD2,TGTGCCAGCAGGGAGGCGGGGGTTGAGACCCAGTACTTC,CASREAGVETQYF
TRBV10-3,.,TRBJ2-5,.,TGTGCCATCGATTCCTCCGGGGATAGGGGGTTCACGCAAGAGACCCAGTACTTC,CAIDSSGDRGFTQETQYF
TRBV12-3/TRBV12-4,.,TRBJ1-2,.,TGTGCCATCCGGGGGGGAGCGCCCAATCTTGGCTACACCTTC,CAIRGGAPNLGYTF
TRBV6-1,few,TRBJ1-5,TRBD1,TGTGCCAGCAGTGAAGGGGGGTGGGACAGGGCGCTCAATCAGCCCCAGCATTTT,CASSEGGWDRALNQPQHF
TRBV19,few,TRBJ1-1,.,TGTGCCAGTACCCCGACTTCAGCGAACACTGAAGCTTTCTTT,CASTPTSANTEAFF
TRBV6-1,few,TRBJ1-2,.,TGTGCCAGCAGTGAACGAGGACGAATCACCTATGGCTACACCTTC,CASSERGRITYGYTF